This T cell receptor (beta chain) was profiled in a study of OX40 agonist ivuxolimab in advanced cancers. This CDR3 has 15 residues. V lost 3 bases to trimming and J lost 6 bases, with 17 bases between them. Per germline, CDR1 SGHRS and CDR2 YFSETQ. The table came from immunoSEQ multiplex PCR; TCRdb's copy has only in-frame clones and leaves some out. There are 73,000 or so clones in the sample; approximately 79% occur only once, and 2% to 2.5% lies in the top ten. People who had autoimmune disease history or systemic immunosuppression were excluded. The sequence derives from an adult with an advanced solid tumor such as melanoma, head and neck, liver or kidney cancer. The sequencing here drew on CD4+ or CD8+ T cells sorted from blood, taken in a trial of the OX40 agonist ivuxolimab. This chain connects TRBV5-1 to TRBJ2-3; D gene ambiguous. The CDR3 bases are TGCGCCAGCAGCTCGGACGGATTCACGTGGGATACGCAGTATTTT. Residues: CASSSDGFTWDTQYF.